This TCR beta chain was identified in a study of cytomegalovirus exposure and HLA in healthy donors. In the study overall: Some 90 million unique TCRs from HLA-typed donors were held in an early data release.

This PCR relied on a set of 60 Vbeta primers and 13 Jbeta primers. Sequencing was performed with immunoSEQ multiplex PCR; in TCRdb, only in-frame clones are kept and a portion is missing. The sample consists of about 170,000 clones, roughly 80% of them appearing once. Trimming stripped 1 base from V and 1 base from J, with 7 bases between. Germline loops: CDR1 SGHTA, CDR2 FQGTGA. The CDR3 is made up of 15 amino acids. Sequenced: PBMCs. The clonotype originates from a female donor in good health and CMV-seronegative. V usage is TRBV7-3 and J usage is TRBJ2-2, with D hard to call. As DNA, the CDR3 is TGTGCCAGCAGCTTAATGGGCATGAACACCGGGGAGCTGTTTTTT. It yields the protein CASSLMGMNTGELFF.